This paragraph reports one TCR beta chain. Its target is not known. TCRdb's copy holds only in-frame clones and misses some; the assay was immunoSEQ multiplex PCR. Of about 330,000 clones detected, around 86% appear once; the ten largest clones hold roughly 15%. This sample is drawn from a study of shared clonotypes between healthy human individuals. V was pared by 3 bases and J by 7 bases, with 16 bases between. CDR3 length equals 15 residues. Germline assignment: CDR1 MGHRA and CDR2 YSYEKL. Study-wide results and limits: Sequencing depth was expected to affect clonotype sharing among donors.

The sequence came from a man aged 18 to 29 in good health. This sequence joins TRBV4-1 and TRBJ1-5; no definite D call. The sequenced material came from memory CD8+ T cells sorted from blood. Specified subset: CD45RO+ cells pooled with CCR7-negative TemRA cells. CDR3 in amino acids: CASSQIAPTRQPQHF. The CDR3 region has the DNA TGCGCCAGCAGCCAGATTGCCCCTACCAGACAGCCCCAGCATTTT.